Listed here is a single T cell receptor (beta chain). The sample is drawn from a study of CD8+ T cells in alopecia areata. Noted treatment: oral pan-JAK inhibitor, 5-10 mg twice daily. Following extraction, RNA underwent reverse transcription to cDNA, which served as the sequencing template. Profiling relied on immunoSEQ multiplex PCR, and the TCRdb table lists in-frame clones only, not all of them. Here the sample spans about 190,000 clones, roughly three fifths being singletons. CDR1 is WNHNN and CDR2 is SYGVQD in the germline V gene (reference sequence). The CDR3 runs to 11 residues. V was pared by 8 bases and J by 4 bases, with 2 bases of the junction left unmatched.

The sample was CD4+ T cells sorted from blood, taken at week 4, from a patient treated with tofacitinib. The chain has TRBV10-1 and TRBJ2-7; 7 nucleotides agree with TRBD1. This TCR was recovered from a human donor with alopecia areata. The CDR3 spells CASGDSYEQYF. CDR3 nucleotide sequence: TGCGCCAGCGGGGACAGTTACGAGCAGTACTTC.